This TCR beta chain originates from a study of blood T cell repertoires in COVID-19. Study background: PBMCs, B-cell-depleted T cells, or T cells were the source of the cDNA or gDNA that made up the material.

The CDR3 contains 13 residues. In germline, CDR1 is SGHTA, CDR2 FQGNSA. V was cut by 5 bases and J by 1 base, with 5 bases left in between. In the original workflow: Nucleated cell counts were estimated from reference gene primer amplification. The data were produced by immunoSEQ multiplex PCR, yet TCRdb's version contains in-frame clones alone and is incomplete. V and J calls and clone size are those listed in that table; D and trimming were worked out from the DNA. The data show around 400,000 clones, roughly 90% seen once. Participants were aged roughly 18 to 90 years from some 24 US areas. Allocation to cohorts depended on clinical history reported by the participants. This clone was counted once.

Sequenced material: PBMCs or T cells enriched from blood (not recorded which). This receptor was obtained from a woman between 18 and 29 years old who had been exposed to COVID-19. This rearrangement joins TRBV7-2 to TRBJ2-2, with unresolved D. DNA of the CDR3: TGTGCCAGCAGCCAACAGAACACCGGGGAGCTGTTTTTT. Translation: CASSQQNTGELFF.